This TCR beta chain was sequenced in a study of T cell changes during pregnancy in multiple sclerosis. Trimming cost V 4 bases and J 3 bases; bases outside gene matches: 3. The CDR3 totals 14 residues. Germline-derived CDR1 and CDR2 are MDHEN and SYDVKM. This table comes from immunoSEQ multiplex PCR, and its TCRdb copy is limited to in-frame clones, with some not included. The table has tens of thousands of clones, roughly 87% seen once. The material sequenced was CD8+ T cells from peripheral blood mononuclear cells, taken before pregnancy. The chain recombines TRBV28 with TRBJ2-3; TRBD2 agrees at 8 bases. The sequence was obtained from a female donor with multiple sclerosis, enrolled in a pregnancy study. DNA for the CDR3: TGTGCCAGCAGTTATGCGGGAGGAACAGATACGCAGTATTTT. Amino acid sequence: CASSYAGGTDTQYF.